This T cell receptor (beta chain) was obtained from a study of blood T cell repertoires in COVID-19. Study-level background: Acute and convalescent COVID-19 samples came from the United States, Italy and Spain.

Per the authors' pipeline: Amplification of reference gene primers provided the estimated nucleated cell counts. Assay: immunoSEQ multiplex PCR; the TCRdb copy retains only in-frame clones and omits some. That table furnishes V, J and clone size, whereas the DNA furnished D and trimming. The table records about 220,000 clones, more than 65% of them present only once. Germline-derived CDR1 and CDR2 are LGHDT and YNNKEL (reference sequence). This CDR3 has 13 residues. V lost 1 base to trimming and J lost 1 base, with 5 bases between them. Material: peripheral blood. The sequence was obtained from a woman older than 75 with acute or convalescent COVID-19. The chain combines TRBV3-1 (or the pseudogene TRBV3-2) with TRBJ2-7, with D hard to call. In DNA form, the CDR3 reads TGTGCCAGCAGCCAAGCGTTTTCCTACGAGCAGTACTTC. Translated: CASSQAFSYEQYF.